These 16 T cell receptor beta chains came from one sample sequenced in a study of blood T cell repertoires in COVID-19. The table came from immunoSEQ multiplex PCR; TCRdb's copy has only in-frame clones and leaves some out. Among more than 140,000 clones listed, around 88% were seen once. The sample consisted of peripheral blood. The receptors derive from a woman aged 60 to 75 with acute or convalescent COVID-19.

The chain links TRBV6-5 to TRBJ1-2, with TRBD1 identical over 10 bases. V gave up 4 bases and J gave up 3 bases; unmatched junction bases: 8. Germline assignment: CDR1 MNHEY and CDR2 SVGAGI. This CDR3 region has 16 residues. CDR3 sequence (DNA): TGTGCCAGCAGTTCTCGGGCGGGACAGGGGTACTATGGCTACACCTTC. It is translated as CASSSRAGQGYYGYTF.

The chain joins TRBV28 to TRBJ2-1, with no clear D. V was cut by 7 bases and J by 8 bases, with 15 bases left in between. CDR1 and CDR2 (germline): MDHEN, SYDVKM. The CDR3 runs 13 residues. The DNA for the CDR3 is TGTGCCAGCACGTTTCGCCCGCGTGATGAGCAGTTCTTC. This codes for CASTFRPRDEQFF.

The rearrangement uses TRBV10-3 and TRBJ2-7, with D tentatively TRBD2 (5 bases). Trimming shortened V by 2 bases and J by 2 bases, and 22 bases separated the two germline ends. Looked up from germline, CDR1 is ENHRY and CDR2 is SYGVKD. CDR3 length: 18 amino acids. Here the CDR3 reads CAISETSGLTSRAYEQYF. CDR3 sequence (DNA): TGTGCCATCAGTGAGACTTCTGGGTTGACTTCGCGGGCCTACGAGCAGTACTTC.

This clone was seen only a few times. Other DNA sequences in this sample translate to the same CDR3. V and J are TRBV18 and TRBJ2-1; the match to TRBD2 covers 8 bases. The V and J ends lost 2 bases and 4 bases, in that order; junction bases with no gene match: 1. The CDR3 runs 14 residues. Germline-derived CDR1 and CDR2 are KGHSH and LQKENI. CDR3 in DNA: TGTGCCAGCTCACCATCGGGGGGGTACAATGAGCAGTTCTTC. This encodes CASSPSGGYNEQFF.

This chain connects TRBV19 to TRBJ1-5, with a weak D call TRBD1 (6 bases). With 4 bases removed from V and 0 bases from J, the gap between germline ends came to 16 bases. Germline V lookup: CDR1 LNHDA, CDR2 SQIVND (reference sequence). The CDR3 loop spans 17 amino acids. The CDR3 coding sequence is TGTGCCAGTAGTAAGGACTGGGGGGGCTATAGCAATCAGCCCCAGCATTTT. Translating gives CASSKDWGGYSNQPQHF. Looking up the rest from reference TRBV19 and TRBJ1-5 gives the full variable domain: DGGITQSPKYLFRKEGQNVTLSCEQNLNHDAMYWYRQDPGQGLRLIYYSQIVNDFQKGDIAEGYSVSREKKESFPLTVTSAQKNPTAFYLCASSKDWGGYSNQPQHFGDGTRLSIL.

This clone was detected only a few times. This sequence joins TRBV6-1 and TRBJ2-5; 10 bases fit TRBD1. Germline trimming cut 3 bases from V and 4 bases from J; bases unmatched to any gene: 5. Germline lookup yields CDR1 MNHNS and CDR2 SASEGT. The length of the CDR3 is 15 residues. CDR3 in DNA: TGTGCCAGCAGTGATAGGGACAGGGGAGGAGAGACCCAGTACTTC. Residues: CASSDRDRGGETQYF.

This clone showed up just once. The rearrangement joins TRBV5-4 to TRBJ2-7; D might be TRBD1 (6 bases). Germline CDR1 SGHNT, CDR2 YYREEE (reference sequence). Trimming removed 4 bases at V and 0 bases at J, with 14 bases between. This CDR3 region has 15 residues. The CDR3 DNA reads TGTGCCAGCAGCAACTCCCGGGACAACTCCTACGAGCAGTACTTC. Residues: CASSNSRDNSYEQYF.

In this sample, this clone turned up a few times. The V and J genes are TRBV4-1 and TRBJ1-2; the match to TRBD1 covers 7 bases. In germline, CDR1 is MGHRA, CDR2 YSYEKL. After removal of 3 bases from V and 3 bases from J, the junction contained 7 bases not matched to a gene. The CDR3 has 15 residues. Here the CDR3 reads CASSHEDRADYGYTF. In nucleotides, the CDR3 is TGCGCCAGCAGCCACGAAGACAGGGCCGACTATGGCTACACCTTC.

This clone was recorded a few times. The chain employs TRBV10-3 and TRBJ1-5; D not resolved. The CDR3 is made up of 14 amino acids. V shed 0 bases and J shed 7 bases, with 10 bases lying between them. Germline assignment: CDR1 ENHRY and CDR2 SYGVKD. CDR3 residues: CAISESRERQPQHF. For the CDR3, the DNA is TGTGCCATCAGTGAGTCGAGGGAGCGGCAGCCCCAGCATTTT.

This chain links TRBV5-1 with TRBJ2-1; 8 positions agree with TRBD1. V was pared by 4 bases and J by 2 bases, with 11 bases of the junction left unmatched. CDR3 size: 17 residues. Germline CDR1 is SGHRS and CDR2 is YFSETQ. CDR3 protein: CASSPGLGTGTYNEQFF. Written as DNA, the CDR3 is TGCGCCAGCAGCCCAGGCTTGGGGACAGGAACCTACAATGAGCAGTTCTTC. Full variable domain (rest looked up from reference TRBV5-1 and TRBJ2-1): KAGVTQTPRYLIKTRGQQVTLSCSPISGHRSVSWYQQTPGQGLQFLFEYFSETQRNKGNFPGRFSGRQFSNSRSEMNVSTLELGDSALYLCASSPGLGTGTYNEQFFGPGTRLTVL.

The rearrangement joins TRBV4-3 to TRBJ1-4, with 8 positions matching TRBD1. V lost 0 bases and J lost 1; bases outside the gene matches: 10. Per germline, CDR1 LGHNA and CDR2 YSLEER. This CDR3 has 19 residues. The CDR3 is CASSQEPQGAQGTNEKLFF. DNA of the CDR3: TGCGCCAGCAGCCAAGAACCCCAGGGGGCGCAGGGAACTAATGAAAAACTGTTTTTT.

This chain links TRBV5-1 with TRBJ1-4, with 7 positions matching TRBD1. Germline CDR1 SGHRS, CDR2 YFSETQ. J lost 7 bases, V lost 4 bases, and 10 bases had no gene match. The CDR3 contains 15 residues. CDR3 sequence reads: CASSPLTGSGEKLFF. The CDR3 DNA reads as TGCGCCAGCAGCCCCCTGACAGGGAGCGGTGAAAAACTGTTTTTT. The full variable domain, with the rest looked up from reference TRBV5-1 and TRBJ1-4, is KAGVTQTPRYLIKTRGQQVTLSCSPISGHRSVSWYQQTPGQGLQFLFEYFSETQRNKGNFPGRFSGRQFSNSRSEMNVSTLELGDSALYLCASSPLTGSGEKLFFGSGTQLSVL.

The rearrangement joins TRBV7-9 to TRBJ1-1, with D possibly TRBD1 on 5 matching bases. This CDR3 has 12 amino acids. Germline CDR1 is SEHNR and CDR2 is FQNEAQ (reference sequence). Trimming took off 8 bases at V and 8 bases at J, with 15 bases between the two ends. CDR3 in amino acids: CASELTALEAFF. The CDR3 DNA reads TGTGCCAGCGAACTGACAGCGTTAGAAGCTTTCTTT.

This chain links TRBV9 with TRBJ1-1, with D possibly TRBD1 on 6 matching bases. Trimming shortened V by 0 bases and J by 1 base, and 13 bases separated the two germline ends. The CDR3 spans 16 residues. Germline V gene data show CDR1 as SGDLS and CDR2 as YYNGEE. CDR3 residues: CASSVVGRDTNTEAFF. CDR3 DNA: TGTGCCAGCAGCGTAGTGGGTAGGGACACGAACACTGAAGCTTTCTTT.

Details on this clone: The same CDR3 arises from other DNA sequences in this sample as well. The rearrangement uses TRBV15 and TRBJ2-5, with a weak D call TRBD2 (6 bases). The CDR3 spans 13 residues. Per germline, CDR1 LNHNV and CDR2 YYDKDF (reference sequence). V was shortened by 1 base and J by 5 bases, with 8 bases between the two germline ends. The CDR3 nucleotides read TGTGCCACCAGCAGAGGTGGGGGGGAGACCCAGTACTTC. This codes for CATSRGGGETQYF.

The gene calls are TRBV28 and TRBJ2-5; D may be TRBD2 (6 bases). The CDR3 has 12 amino acids. Trimming pared 6 bases from V and 5 bases from J, leaving 10 bases between. Germline assignment: CDR1 MDHEN and CDR2 SYDVKM. CDR3 nucleotide sequence: TGTGCCAGCAGCACCCTAGCGGAGACCCAGTACTTC. Translation: CASSTLAETQYF.